A selection of T cell receptor beta chains follows, all from one sample in a study of T-cell reconstitution after alpha-beta-depleted transplantation in children. Using its own MiXCR run on the PCR reads, TCRdb lists one record per CDR3 protein. The sample has almost 500,000 distinct CDR3 sequences, approximately 13% seen once. Material: PBMCs from the stem cell graft donor, obtained from the stem cell graft. The receptors shown here come from a human donor who donated a stem cell graft to a child with combined immunodeficiency. The CDR3 runs from the conserved cysteine through the conserved F or W.

CDR3 length: 17; V gene: TRBV12-3/TRBV12-4; J gene: TRBJ2-1; CDR3 protein: CASSLLTAHSSYNEQFF
CDR3 length: 15; V gene: TRBV5-1; J gene: TRBJ2-3; CDR3 protein: CASSLGQGNTDTQYF
CDR3 length: 16; V gene: TRBV12-3/TRBV12-4; J gene: TRBJ2-2; CDR3 protein: CATLRWGAASTGELFF
CDR3 length: 16; V gene: TRBV20-1; J gene: TRBJ1-6; CDR3 protein: CSARGFTALHNSPLHF
CDR3 length: 16; V gene: TRBV29-1; J gene: TRBJ2-1; CDR3 protein: CSVRAGVSQSYNEQFF
CDR3 length: 13; V gene: TRBV20-1; J gene: TRBJ2-5; CDR3 protein: CSASDRVGETQYF
CDR3 length: 12; V gene: TRBV29-1; J gene: TRBJ2-1; CDR3 protein: CSVGNLAGEQFF
CDR3 length: 13; V gene: TRBV7-8; J gene: TRBJ2-7; CDR3 protein: CASAQVWAYEQYF
CDR3 length: 13; V gene: TRBV11-3; J gene: TRBJ2-5; CDR3 protein: CASSVLARETQYF
CDR3 length: 17; V gene: TRBV7-8; J gene: TRBJ2-3; CDR3 protein: CASSSRIAGIGTDTQYF
CDR3 length: 14; V gene: TRBV27; J gene: TRBJ2-5; CDR3 protein: CASRSLGTIQTQYF
CDR3 length: 15; V gene: TRBV7-9; J gene: TRBJ1-1; CDR3 protein: CASSPDSIGNTEAFF
CDR3 length: 12; V gene: TRBV20-1; J gene: TRBJ2-7; CDR3 protein: CSATPGGWEQYF